This note documents a single T cell receptor beta chain sequence. Per the authors' pipeline: Amplification of reference gene primers was used by the study to estimate nucleated cell counts. The data were produced by immunoSEQ multiplex PCR, yet TCRdb's version contains in-frame clones alone and is incomplete. V and J calls and clone size are given by that table; D and trimming were obtained from the DNA. The table has 410,000 or so clones, 89% seen once. This specimen comes from a study of blood T cell repertoires in COVID-19. Study details: COVID-19 samples collected from the United States, Italy and Spain covered acute and convalescent phases. T cells, B-cell-depleted T cells, or PBMCs provided the cDNA or gDNA that served as material.

The sequenced material came from peripheral blood. This receptor was taken from a woman in her 40s with COVID-19, enrolled during active disease.

In DNA form, the CDR3 reads TGTGCCAGCAGTTCAGGACAGCGTGCCTACACCTTC. It yields the protein CASSSGQRAYTF. The chain links TRBV6-5 to TRBJ1-2; weak D call: TRBD1 (6 bases). Germline V gene data show CDR1 as MNHEY and CDR2 as SVGAGI. The CDR3 is 12 amino acids. Trimming cost V 4 bases and J 10 bases, with 13 bases left between them.